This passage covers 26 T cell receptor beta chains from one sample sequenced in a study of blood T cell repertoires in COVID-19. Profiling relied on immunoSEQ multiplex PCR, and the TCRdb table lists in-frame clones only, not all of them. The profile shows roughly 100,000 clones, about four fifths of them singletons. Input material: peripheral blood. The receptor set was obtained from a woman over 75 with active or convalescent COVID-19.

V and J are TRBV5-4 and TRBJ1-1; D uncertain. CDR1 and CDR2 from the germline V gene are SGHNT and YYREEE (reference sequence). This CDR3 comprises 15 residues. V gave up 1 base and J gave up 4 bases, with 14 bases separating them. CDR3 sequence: CASSLSPVRGTEAFF. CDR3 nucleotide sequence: TGTGCCAGCAGCTTGTCTCCGGTTCGGGGCACTGAAGCTTTCTTT.

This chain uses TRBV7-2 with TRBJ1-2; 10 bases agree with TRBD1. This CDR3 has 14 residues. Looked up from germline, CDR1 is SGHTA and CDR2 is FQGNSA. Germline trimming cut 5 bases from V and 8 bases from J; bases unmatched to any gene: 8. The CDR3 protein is CASSTRQGALGYTF. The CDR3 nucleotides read TGTGCCAGCAGCACTCGACAGGGGGCGCTGGGCTACACCTTC.

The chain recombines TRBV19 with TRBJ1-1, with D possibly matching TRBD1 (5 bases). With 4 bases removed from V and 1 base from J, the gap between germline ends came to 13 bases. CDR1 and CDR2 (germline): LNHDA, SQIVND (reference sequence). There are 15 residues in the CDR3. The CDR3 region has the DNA TGTGCCAGTAGTAATAAAGGGACTCCGAACACTGAAGCTTTCTTT. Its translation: CASSNKGTPNTEAFF.

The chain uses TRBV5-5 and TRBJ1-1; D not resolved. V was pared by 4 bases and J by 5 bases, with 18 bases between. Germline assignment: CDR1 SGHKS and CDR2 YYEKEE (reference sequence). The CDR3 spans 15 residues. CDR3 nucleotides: TGTGCCAGCAGCCAAGAACTTTTGGCTAGGACTGAAGCTTTCTTT. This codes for CASSQELLARTEAFF.

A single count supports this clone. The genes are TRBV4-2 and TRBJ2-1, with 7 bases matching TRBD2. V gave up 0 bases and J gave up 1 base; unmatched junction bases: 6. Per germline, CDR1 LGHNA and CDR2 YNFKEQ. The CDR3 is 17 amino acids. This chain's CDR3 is CASSQDVPRGSYNEQFF. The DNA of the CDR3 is TGTGCCAGCAGCCAAGATGTGCCGCGGGGGTCCTACAATGAGCAGTTCTTC.

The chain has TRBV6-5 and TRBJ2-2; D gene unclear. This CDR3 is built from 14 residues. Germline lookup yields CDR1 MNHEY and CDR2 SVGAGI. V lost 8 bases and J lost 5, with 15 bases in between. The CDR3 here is CASLSERWTGELFF. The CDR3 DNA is TGTGCCAGCCTCAGTGAGAGGTGGACCGGGGAGCTGTTTTTT.

CDR3 sequence reads: CASSESQVRYNEQFF. CDR3 in DNA: TGTGCCAGCAGTGAGTCGCAGGTACGATACAATGAGCAGTTCTTC. The V gene is TRBV2, the J gene TRBJ2-1; D unclear. Germline CDR1 SNHLY, CDR2 FYNNEI. CDR3 length equals 15 residues. The ends were cut back, 3 bases at V and 4 bases at J, with 13 bases in the middle.

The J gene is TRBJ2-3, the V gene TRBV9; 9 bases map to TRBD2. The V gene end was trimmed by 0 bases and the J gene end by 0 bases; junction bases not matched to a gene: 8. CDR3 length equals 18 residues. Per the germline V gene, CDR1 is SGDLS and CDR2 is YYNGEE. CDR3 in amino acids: CASSVGLAGPSSTDTQYF. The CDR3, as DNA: TGTGCCAGCAGCGTAGGCCTAGCGGGGCCCAGCAGCACAGATACGCAGTATTTT.

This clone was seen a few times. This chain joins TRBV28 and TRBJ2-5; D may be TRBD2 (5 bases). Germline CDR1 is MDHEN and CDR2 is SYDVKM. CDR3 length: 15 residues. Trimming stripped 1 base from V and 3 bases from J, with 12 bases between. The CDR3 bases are TGTGCCAGCAGTTTATACCGGGGAGTTAAAGAGACCCAGTACTTC. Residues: CASSLYRGVKETQYF.

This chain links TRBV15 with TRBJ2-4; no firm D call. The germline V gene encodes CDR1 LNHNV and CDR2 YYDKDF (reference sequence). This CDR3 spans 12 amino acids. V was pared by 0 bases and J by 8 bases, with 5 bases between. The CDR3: CATSRDPDIQYF. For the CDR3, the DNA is TGTGCCACCAGCAGAGACCCCGACATTCAGTACTTC.

The CDR3 nucleotides are TGTGCCAGTAGTATCAGAACTAAAGCCAAAAACATTCAGTACTTC. It codes for CASSIRTKAKNIQYF. This chain connects TRBV19 to TRBJ2-4; unclear D gene. This CDR3 is built from 15 residues. The ends were cut back, 3 bases at V and 0 bases at J, with 9 bases in the middle. The germline V gene encodes CDR1 LNHDA and CDR2 SQIVND (reference sequence).

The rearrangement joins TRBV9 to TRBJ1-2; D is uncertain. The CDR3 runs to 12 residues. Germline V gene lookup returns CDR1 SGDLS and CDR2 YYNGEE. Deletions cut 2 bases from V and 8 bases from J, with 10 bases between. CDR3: CASSVLAGGYTF. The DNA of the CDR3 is TGTGCCAGCAGCGTCCTTGCGGGGGGCTACACCTTC.

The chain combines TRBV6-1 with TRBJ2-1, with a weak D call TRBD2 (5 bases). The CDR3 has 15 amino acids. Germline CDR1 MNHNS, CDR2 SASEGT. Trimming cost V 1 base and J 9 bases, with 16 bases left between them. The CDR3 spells CASSEGLGGIFEQFF. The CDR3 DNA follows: TGTGCCAGCAGTGAAGGGCTAGGAGGAATCTTTGAGCAGTTCTTC.

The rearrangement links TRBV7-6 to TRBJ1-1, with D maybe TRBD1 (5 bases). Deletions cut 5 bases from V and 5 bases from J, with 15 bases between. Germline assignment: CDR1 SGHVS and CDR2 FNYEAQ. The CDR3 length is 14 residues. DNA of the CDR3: TGTGCCAGCAGCGCATCAGGGTTGGGGACTGAAGCTTTCTTT. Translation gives CASSASGLGTEAFF.

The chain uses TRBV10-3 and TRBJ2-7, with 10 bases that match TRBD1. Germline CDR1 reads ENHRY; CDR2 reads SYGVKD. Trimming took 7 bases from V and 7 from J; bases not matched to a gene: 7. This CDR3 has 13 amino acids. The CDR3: CAITGTGVDEQYF. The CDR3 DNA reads TGTGCCATCACTGGGACAGGGGTGGATGAGCAGTACTTC.

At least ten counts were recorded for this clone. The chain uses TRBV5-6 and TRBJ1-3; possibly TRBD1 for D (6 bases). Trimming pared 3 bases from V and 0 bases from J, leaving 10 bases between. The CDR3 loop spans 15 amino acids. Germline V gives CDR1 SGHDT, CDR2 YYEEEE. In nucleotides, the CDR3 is TGTGCCAGCAGCTCAACAGGGTACTCTGGAAACACCATATATTTT. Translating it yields CASSSTGYSGNTIYF.

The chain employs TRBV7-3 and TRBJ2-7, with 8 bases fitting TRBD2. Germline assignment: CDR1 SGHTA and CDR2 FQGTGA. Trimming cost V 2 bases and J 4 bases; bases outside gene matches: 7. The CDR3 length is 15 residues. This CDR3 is CASSLEGLGGYEQYF. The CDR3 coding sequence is TGTGCCAGCAGCTTAGAGGGACTAGGTGGATACGAGCAGTACTTC.

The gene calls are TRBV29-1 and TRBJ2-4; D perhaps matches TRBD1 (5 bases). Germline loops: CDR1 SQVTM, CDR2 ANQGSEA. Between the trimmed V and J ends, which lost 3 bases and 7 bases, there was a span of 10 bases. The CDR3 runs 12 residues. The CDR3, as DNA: TGCAGCGTTGATTTGGGGCATAACATTCAGTACTTC. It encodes CSVDLGHNIQYF.

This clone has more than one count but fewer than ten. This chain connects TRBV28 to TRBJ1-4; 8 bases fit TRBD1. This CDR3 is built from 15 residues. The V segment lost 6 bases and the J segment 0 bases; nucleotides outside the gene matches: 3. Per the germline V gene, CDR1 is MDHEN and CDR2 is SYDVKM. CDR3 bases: TGTGCCAGCAGCACGGGACAGGCAACTAATGAAAAACTGTTTTTT. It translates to CASSTGQATNEKLFF.

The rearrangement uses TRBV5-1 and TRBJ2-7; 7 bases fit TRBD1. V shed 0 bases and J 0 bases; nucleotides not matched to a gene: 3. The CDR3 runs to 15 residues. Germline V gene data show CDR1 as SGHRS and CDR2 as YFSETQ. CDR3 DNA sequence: TGCGCCAGCAGCTTGGCTAGGGGGCTCTCCTACGAGCAGTACTTC. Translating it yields CASSLARGLSYEQYF.

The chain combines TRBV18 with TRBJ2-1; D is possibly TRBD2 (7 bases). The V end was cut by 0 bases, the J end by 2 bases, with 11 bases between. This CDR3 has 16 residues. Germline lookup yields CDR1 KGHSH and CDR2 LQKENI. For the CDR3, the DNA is TGTGCCAGCTCACCACCGTCGGGGGGCGCCTACAATGAGCAGTTCTTC. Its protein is CASSPPSGGAYNEQFF.

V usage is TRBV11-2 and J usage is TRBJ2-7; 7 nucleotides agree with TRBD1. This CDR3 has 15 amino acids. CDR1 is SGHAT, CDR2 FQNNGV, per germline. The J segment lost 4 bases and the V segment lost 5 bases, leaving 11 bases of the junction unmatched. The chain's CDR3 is CASSPMTGNPYEQYF. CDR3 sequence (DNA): TGTGCCAGCAGCCCAATGACAGGGAATCCGTACGAGCAGTACTTC.

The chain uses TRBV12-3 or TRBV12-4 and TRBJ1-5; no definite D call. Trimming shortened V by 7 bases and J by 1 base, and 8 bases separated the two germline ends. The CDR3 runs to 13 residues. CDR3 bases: TGTGCCAGCAAACAGATGAGCAATCAGCCCCAGCATTTT. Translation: CASKQMSNQPQHF.

CDR3 sequence reads: CASSLAREGYQPQHF. CDR3 in DNA: TGTGCCAGCAGCTTAGCCAGGGAGGGATACCAGCCCCAGCATTTT. The V and J genes are TRBV7-2 and TRBJ1-5, with D maybe TRBD1 (5 bases). Trimming took 0 bases from V and 7 from J, leaving 13 bases between them. This CDR3 contains 15 residues. Germline lookup yields CDR1 SGHTA and CDR2 FQGNSA.

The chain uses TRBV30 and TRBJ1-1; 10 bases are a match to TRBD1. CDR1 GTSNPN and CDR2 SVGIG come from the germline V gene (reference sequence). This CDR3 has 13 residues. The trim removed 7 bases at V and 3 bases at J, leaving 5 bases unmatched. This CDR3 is CASDRGAYTEAFF. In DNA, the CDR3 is TGTGCCTCGGACAGGGGGGCCTACACTGAAGCTTTCTTT. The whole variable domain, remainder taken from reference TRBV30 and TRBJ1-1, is SQTIHQWPATLVQPVGSPLSLECTVEGTSNPNLYWYRQAAGRGLQLLFYSVGIGQISSEVPQNLSASRPQDRQFILSSKKLLLSDSGFYLCASDRGAYTEAFFGQGTRLTVV.

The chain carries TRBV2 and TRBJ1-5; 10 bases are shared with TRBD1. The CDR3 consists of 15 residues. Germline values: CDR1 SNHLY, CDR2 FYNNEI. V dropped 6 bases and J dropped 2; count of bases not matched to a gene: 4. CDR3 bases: TGTGCCAGCAGGACCGGGACAGGGGGCAATCAGCCCCAGCATTTT. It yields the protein CASRTGTGGNQPQHF.